This TCR beta chain was sequenced for a study of OX40 agonist ivuxolimab in advanced cancers. Context from the whole study: Ivuxolimab was an agonistic, fully human IgG2 monoclonal antibody directed against OX40 (CD134), a costimulatory receptor. Intravenous ivuxolimab was administered to patients every 2 weeks at six dose levels: 0.01, 0.1, 0.3, 1.5, 3 and 10 mg/kg. Among the approximately 54 dose-escalation patients, 19 had hepatocellular carcinoma, 15 or so melanoma, 9 renal cell carcinoma and 9 head and neck cancer. In the dose-escalation cohort, over 65% of patients were male, and the mean age was around 60 years, with a range of about 23 to 90. Prior anti-PD-1, anti-PD-L1 or anti-CTLA-4 therapy was permitted, and checkpoint inhibitors had been received by around 39% of dose-escalation patients. Partial responses occurred in three dose-escalation patients, of whom one had hepatocellular carcinoma and two had cutaneous melanoma. The purpose of peripheral TCRbeta sequencing was to test whether ivuxolimab changed TCR sequence diversity and led to clonal T-cell expansion. The monotherapy dose-escalation portion (N of about 47 patients) of the phase I ivuxolimab trial is reported in the paper. What the research found in general, with its limitations: Low levels of normalized T-cell clonal expansion were also seen in some patients who did not respond. At doses from 0.1 to 3.0 mg/kg, clonal expansion was seen in both CD4+ and CD8+ blood T cells between baseline and week 6. Which antigens the clonally expanded peripheral T cells were specific for was not determined. In the 0.1-3.0 mg/kg groups, partial responders were among the patients with the lowest normalized peripheral clonal expansion, particularly in CD8+ T cells. After ivuxolimab, more expanded clones were found on average in CD8+ T cells than in CD4+ T cells.

The trial excluded patients who had a history of autoimmune disease or who were on systemic immunosuppression. Peripheral blood for TCR sequencing was collected from all dose cohorts at baseline, on cycle 4 day 1, and on cycle 7 day 1. The samples were taken from a phase I, first-in-human, multicenter, open-label dose-escalation trial of ivuxolimab. The trial enrolled adults with locally advanced or metastatic head and neck squamous cell, hepatocellular, melanoma or renal cell carcinoma. Before TCR sequencing, CD4+ T cells and CD8+ T cells were sorted from peripheral blood as separate populations. Ends trimmed: V by 6 bases, J by 8 bases; bases unmatched to a gene: 7. The CDR3 holds 13 amino acids from the cysteine to the phenylalanine. CDR3 DNA only is kept here, 39 bases in frame from base 1. CDR1 and CDR2 are drawn from the germline V gene: MDHEN, SYDVKM. As to this clone: The antigen this receptor binds is unknown. It has no much larger one-base neighbor in the sample; base qualities were not kept.

Genomic DNA was extracted from sorted cells for sequencing of the TCRbeta CDR3 region. The immunoSEQ Assay was used to sequence the TCRbeta CDR3 regions. Drawn from immuneACCESS, this table holds only the in-frame rearrangements with V and J called that TCRdb kept. Clones are partly lost; checked studies trace under half to an unresolved V gene and leave the rest unexplained. This sample has about 86,000 clones in its table, and 87% of those were observed once. The leading ten clones occupy 1.4% to 1.5% of the sample. The source of this sequence is an adult with an advanced solid tumor such as melanoma, head and neck, liver or kidney cancer. Here the sequenced sample was CD4+ or CD8+ T cells sorted from blood, taken in a trial of the OX40 agonist ivuxolimab. The chain joins TRBV28 to TRBJ1-2, with TRBD1 identical over 9 junction bases. DNA sequence: TGTGCCAGCAGAGGACAGGGGTCGGGGGGCTACACCTTC. Its translation reads: CASRGQGSGGYTF.